This TCR beta chain stems from a study of blood T cell repertoires in COVID-19. Study summary: Whether acute or convalescent, the COVID-19 samples came from the United States, Italy and Spain.

The authors' processing: Estimation of nucleated cell counts was performed using reference gene primer amplification. Libraries were prepared by immunoSEQ multiplex PCR; TCRdb keeps only in-frame clonotypes and omits some of them. V, J and clone size derive from that table, while D and trimming were established from the DNA sequence. The sample shows roughly 120,000 clones, 75% to 90% of them seen only once. The V gene's germline CDR1 is SGHVS and CDR2 FNYEAQ. The CDR3 consists of 10 residues. V was pared by 10 bases and J by 9 bases, with 10 bases between. The chain links TRBV7-6 to TRBJ1-5; D possibly corresponds to TRBD1 (5 bases). Sequenced material: peripheral blood. This receptor was obtained from a human donor in a cohort sampled during active COVID-19. CDR3 DNA: TGTGCCACACCGGGGGGGCCCCAGCATTTT. It specifies CATPGGPQHF.